These 22 T cell receptor beta chains originate from one sample sequenced in a study of human T cells and chemical hapten exposure. TCRdb reanalysed the RACE reads using MiXCR and keeps one entry per CDR3 protein. The table lists around 200,000 distinct CDR3 sequences, 25% to 35% of them singletons. Indicated time point: pre-sensitization, week 0. Noted treatment: therapeutic diphenylcyclopropenone sensitization with weekly scalp DPC. The sample was whole blood, taken in connection with sensitization to the hapten diphenylcyclopropenone (DPC). The receptors derive from a woman aged 25 to 39 with alopecia areata. Some clones in this sample may be carry-over from other donors' samples.

CDR3 nucleotide sequence: TGTGCCAGCAGCTCCATCGGGACTAGCGGTAAAGAGACCCAGTACTTC. Its translation is CASSSIGTSGKETQYF. The chain has TRBV7-2 and TRBJ2-5; TRBD2 matches 11 bases. The CDR3 sequence is 16 residues long. Trimming at V came to 4 bases and at J to 3 bases, leaving 7 bases not matched to a gene. CDR1 and CDR2 (germline): SGHTA, FQGNSA.

The chain links TRBV20-1 to TRBJ2-7, with 8 bases identical to TRBD1. J was trimmed by 3 bases and V by 6 bases; bases with no gene match: 10. Germline CDR1 and CDR2: DFQATT and SNEGSKA (reference sequence). This CDR3 is built from 14 residues. The CDR3 here is CSAKTWTGRYEQYF. For the CDR3, the DNA is TGCAGTGCCAAAACTTGGACAGGGCGCTACGAGCAGTACTTC.

This chain uses TRBV5-6 with TRBJ2-5; D tentatively fits TRBD1 or TRBD2 (6 bases each). This CDR3 contains 15 residues. Trimming cost V 0 bases and J 6 bases, with 15 bases left between them. Germline values: CDR1 SGHDT, CDR2 YYEEEE. The CDR3 loop reads CASSLAQSGGQTQYF. The CDR3, as DNA: TGTGCCAGCAGCTTGGCCCAATCTGGGGGGCAGACCCAGTACTTC.

This clonotype was seen more than once but under ten times. This chain joins TRBV4-3 and TRBJ2-3, with 14 bases aligning to TRBD2. The CDR3 is 19 residues long. J gave up 2 bases and V 0 bases, and 7 bases lay outside the gene matches. Germline values: CDR1 LGHNA, CDR2 YSLEER. The CDR3 reads CASSQDTGLAGGYTDTQYF. The CDR3 DNA reads TGCGCCAGCAGCCAAGATACCGGACTAGCGGGGGGCTACACAGATACGCAGTATTTT.

The table lists this clonotype with a few counts. The rearrangement uses TRBV7-2 and TRBJ1-5; D is unclear. V was trimmed by 5 bases and J by 3 bases, leaving 8 bases between them. Per the germline V gene, CDR1 is SGHTA and CDR2 is FQGNSA. This CDR3 contains 13 residues. The CDR3 DNA reads as TGTGCCAGCAGCCTTTTATCCAATCAGCCCCAGCATTTT. This sequence encodes CASSLLSNQPQHF.

This sequence joins TRBV7-2 and TRBJ2-2, with D possibly matching TRBD2 (6 bases). The CDR3 totals 14 residues. The germline CDR1 and CDR2 sequences are SGHTA and FQGNSA. V was shortened by 6 bases and J by 6 bases, with 14 bases between the two germline ends. The CDR3 reads CASRDGGVPGELFF. DNA of the CDR3: TGTGCCAGCAGGGACGGCGGGGTCCCCGGGGAGCTGTTTTTT.

The table lists this clonotype with a few counts. This sequence joins TRBV29-1 and TRBJ2-7; 10 bases match TRBD1. The V and J ends lost 6 bases and 5 bases, in that order; junction bases with no gene match: 10. Germline CDR1 is SQVTM and CDR2 is ANQGSEA. The CDR3 contains 14 residues. The CDR3 DNA sequence: TGCAGCGTCCACGACGGGACAGGGGCTGACGAGCAGTACTTC. Translation: CSVHDGTGADEQYF.

This chain joins TRBV29-1 and TRBJ2-7; no reliable D call. Germline V gives CDR1 SQVTM, CDR2 ANQGSEA. With 4 bases removed from V and 0 bases from J, the gap between germline ends came to 13 bases. The CDR3 spans 14 residues. This CDR3 is CSVGSSLSSYEQYF. Here the CDR3 DNA reads TGCAGCGTTGGTAGCAGCCTGAGCTCCTACGAGCAGTACTTC.

This chain links TRBV2 with TRBJ2-2, with a possible D match to TRBD2 (5 bases). This CDR3 contains 15 residues. Germline lookup yields CDR1 SNHLY and CDR2 FYNNEI. The V and J ends lost 7 bases and 7 bases respectively, with 19 bases between them. CDR3 bases: TGTGCCAGCACCAGTGGAAGAAGCGAGGGCGGGGAGCTGTTTTTT. This codes for CASTSGRSEGGELFF. Combining the CDR3 with reference TRBV2 and TRBJ2-2 gives the whole variable domain EPEVTQTPSHQVTQMGQEVILRCVPISNHLYFYWYRQILGQKVEFLVSFYNNEISEKSEIFDDQFSVERPDGSNFTLKIRSTKLEDSAMYFCASTSGRSEGGELFFGEGSRLTVL.

This clonotype was seen more than once but under ten times. The V and J genes are TRBV27 and TRBJ2-7; 10 nucleotides agree with TRBD1. The germline CDR1 and CDR2 sequences are MNHEY and SMNVEV (reference sequence). Losses at the gene ends were 4 bases for V and 7 bases for J; bases not matched to a gene: 7. The CDR3 totals 14 residues. The CDR3 here is CASSYDRGREEQYF. The DNA for the CDR3 is TGTGCCAGCAGTTATGACAGGGGGCGCGAGGAGCAGTACTTC.

The V call is TRBV20-1, the J call TRBJ2-2; TRBD2 agrees at 11 bases. V was pared by 3 bases and J by 5 bases, with 5 bases of the junction left unmatched. CDR1 and CDR2 from the germline V gene are DFQATT and SNEGSKA (reference sequence). CDR3 length equals 15 residues. This CDR3 is CSASLAGGGTGELFF. For the CDR3, the DNA is TGCAGTGCTAGTTTAGCGGGAGGGGGAACCGGGGAGCTGTTTTTT.

Ten or more counts support this clonotype. V is TRBV30 and J is TRBJ1-6; TRBD1 agrees at 11 bases. V dropped 2 bases and J dropped 9; count of bases not matched to a gene: 3. Germline V gives CDR1 GTSNPN, CDR2 SVGIG (reference sequence). The CDR3 consists of 14 residues. In DNA form, the CDR3 reads TGTGCCTGGAGTCCCGGGACAGGGGGTTCACCCCTCCACTTT. It translates to CAWSPGTGGSPLHF.

This chain uses TRBV6-2 or TRBV6-3 with TRBJ1-1; unclear D gene. The CDR3 totals 12 residues. Trimming removed 4 bases from V and 5 bases from J, with 8 bases in between. CDR1 and CDR2 from the germline V gene are MNHEY and SVGEGT. In nucleotides, the CDR3 is TGTGCCAGCAGTTCCGGTGGGACTGAAGCTTTCTTT. This codes for CASSSGGTEAFF.

The chain couples TRBV7-2 to TRBJ2-1, with unresolved D. Deletions cut 5 bases from V and 7 bases from J, with 18 bases between. CDR1 is SGHTA and CDR2 is FQGNSA in the germline V gene. The CDR3 contains 15 residues. CDR3 loop: CASSEAWLVWNEQFF. DNA for the CDR3: TGTGCCAGCAGCGAAGCATGGCTAGTGTGGAATGAGCAGTTCTTC.

In this sample, this clonotype turned up once. The chain couples TRBV21-1 to TRBJ2-7; the table assigns TRBD1, which was not confirmed against the DNA. TRBV21-1 is labeled a pseudogene. The CDR3 is 18 residues long. The CDR3 DNA sequence: TGTGCCAGCAGCAAAGGACGTAGGGCGGGACAGGGGGTACCCGAGCAGTACTTC. Translation: CASSKGRRAGQGVPEQYF.

The chain couples TRBV6-1 to TRBJ2-1; 7 positions agree with TRBD1. J was trimmed by 8 bases and V by 7 bases; bases with no gene match: 14. CDR1 and CDR2 from the germline V gene are MNHNS and SASEGT. The CDR3 consists of 15 residues. The CDR3 sequence is CASTERTQGRDEQFF. The CDR3, as DNA: TGTGCCAGCACCGAAAGGACACAGGGGCGGGATGAGCAGTTCTTC.

This chain's CDR3 is CASSSLRTGGAYEQYF. In nucleotides, the CDR3 is TGTGCCAGCAGTTCACTGAGGACAGGGGGGGCCTACGAGCAGTACTTC. This chain connects TRBV6-2 or TRBV6-3 to TRBJ2-7, with 10 bases lining up with TRBD1. V was clipped by 4 bases and J by 2 bases; unmatched bases: 8. The CDR3 spans 16 residues. From germline, CDR1 is MNHEY and CDR2 SVGEGT.

V usage is TRBV7-2 and J usage is TRBJ2-1, with 11 positions matching TRBD2. Germline V gene lookup returns CDR1 SGHTA and CDR2 FQGNSA. The CDR3 consists of 19 residues. The V gene end was trimmed by 2 bases and the J gene end by 0 bases; junction bases not matched to a gene: 9. In DNA form, the CDR3 reads TGTGCCAGCAGCTTAAGGTCTAGCGGGGGGCCTTTCTCCTACAATGAGCAGTTCTTC. Amino acid sequence: CASSLRSSGGPFSYNEQFF.

This clonotype was counted ten times or more. J is TRBJ2-3 and V is TRBV7-9; no clear D gene. Trimming left V 5 bases short and J 1 base short, with 7 bases between. The CDR3 runs to 13 residues. Germline V gives CDR1 SEHNR, CDR2 FQNEAQ (reference sequence). CDR3 nucleotides: TGTGCCAGCAGCACTACAGGCACAGATACGCAGTATTTT. As protein: CASSTTGTDTQYF.

This clonotype was seen only a few times. The chain uses TRBV3-1 and TRBJ2-7; D remains ambiguous. V dropped 0 bases and J dropped 7 bases, with 10 bases sitting between them. CDR3 size: 13 residues. Germline CDR1 LGHDT, CDR2 YNNKEL (reference sequence). The CDR3 reads CASSQDPLMEQYF. Written as DNA, the CDR3 is TGTGCCAGCAGCCAAGACCCACTAATGGAGCAGTACTTC.

This clonotype was detected many times. The V call is TRBV2, the J call TRBJ1-1; D possibly corresponds to TRBD1 (6 bases). This CDR3 is 12 amino acids long. CDR1 SNHLY and CDR2 FYNNEI come from the germline V gene. V lost 4 bases and J 8 bases, leaving 11 bases between the germline ends. The CDR3, as DNA: TGTGCCAGCAGTGCGGGGACACAAGAAGCTTTCTTT. It translates to CASSAGTQEAFF. The full variable domain, rest sourced from reference TRBV2 and TRBJ1-1, is EPEVTQTPSHQVTQMGQEVILRCVPISNHLYFYWYRQILGQKVEFLVSFYNNEISEKSEIFDDQFSVERPDGSNFTLKIRSTKLEDSAMYFCASSAGTQEAFFGQGTRLTVV.

This CDR3 reads CASSGVGVSYEQYF. CDR3 coding DNA: TGTGCCAGCAGTGGGGTAGGGGTCTCCTACGAGCAGTACTTC. J is TRBJ2-7 and V is TRBV2; possible D gene TRBD1, 5 bases. The CDR3 covers 14 residues. Trimming pared 4 bases from V and 0 bases from J, leaving 10 bases between. Germline V CDR1 and CDR2: SNHLY, FYNNEI. The full variable domain, in which reference TRBV2 and TRBJ2-7 provide the parts outside the CDR3, is EPEVTQTPSHQVTQMGQEVILRCVPISNHLYFYWYRQILGQKVEFLVSFYNNEISEKSEIFDDQFSVERPDGSNFTLKIRSTKLEDSAMYFCASSGVGVSYEQYFGPGTRLTVT.